Listed below are T cell receptor beta chains from one sample, sequenced in a study of T cells in Graves' hyperthyroidism and ophthalmopathy. Each CDR3 protein gets one entry after TCRdb re-called the multiplex PCR reads with MiXCR. This table holds 500,000 to 800,000 distinct CDR3 sequences, 45% found once. Specimen: peripheral blood or thyroid tissue (not recorded which). The receptor set was obtained from an adult man with Graves' disease, either hyperthyroidism or ophthalmopathy (not recorded which). Both conserved end residues are trimmed from each CDR3. A D gene is named only where the DNA matches it firmly.

V gene | D gene | CDR3 protein
TRBV11-2 | NA | ASSLSPYSNQPQH
TRBV7-9 | NA | ASSLGRAEKLF
TRBV7-2 | TRBD2 | ASSQTAGQETQY
TRBV20-1 | NA | SVSNDRSGFQETQY
TRBV11-2 | TRBD2 | ASSPSGTPNTGELF
TRBV6-1 | TRBD1 | ASGGQGGTNYGYT
TRBV6-5 | NA | ASSYSWDYGYT
TRBV12-3/TRBV12-4 | NA | ASSFTAHQPQH
TRBV29-1 | NA | SAGTDTQY
TRBV10-3 | NA | ASSEVTDLNYGYT
TRBV29-1 | TRBD1 | SQKGQDNTEAF
TRBV29-1 | NA | SVDHQGEETQY
TRBV24-1 | NA | ATGDPGHYYGYT
TRBV7-8 | NA | ASSPNAGPGTDTQY
TRBV24-1 | TRBD2 | ATSAGLAGAYEQY
TRBV29-1 | NA | SLERTALGYT